This T cell receptor (beta chain) was recovered during a study of circulating CD8 cells and anti-PD-1 response in melanoma. Turning to the study itself: Non-responders showed stable or progressive disease; responders showed complete or partial response. Study-wide points: Subset repertoires were largely private at M1, with under 7.5% shared. Expanded sorted subsets were checked for tumor reactivity using peptides.

Sorting of live CD3+CD8+TCRalphabeta+ cells by PD-1 and/or TIGIT gave four subsets. The CDR3 length is 19 residues. The germline V gene encodes CDR1 MDHEN and CDR2 SYDVKM. J gave up 1 base and V 6 bases, and 20 bases lay outside the gene matches. Using approximately 16 ng of total RNA, TCR libraries were made with the QIAseq Immune Repertoire TCR panel. MiXCR was run by TCRdb on the reads, yielding one entry per CDR3 protein. The table lists approximately 470 distinct CDR3 sequences, 6.7% of them singletons, with 16% in the top ten. By frequency in the sample, this clonotype is medium-sized. Its antigen is as yet unknown.

Sequencing used CD8+ T cells from PBMCs, obtained at baseline or after one month of anti-PD-1 therapy (not recorded which). This TCR was recovered from a human donor with melanoma. The V gene is TRBV28, the J gene TRBJ2-7, with 8 positions matching TRBD2. CDR3 loop: CASSPTGTRKKRISYEQYF. The CDR3 bases are TGTGCCAGCAGCCCCACCGGGACTAGGAAGAAAAGGATTTCCTACGAGCAGTACTTC. The complete variable domain, with remaining parts taken from reference TRBV28 and TRBJ2-7, reads DVKVTQSSRYLVKRTGEKVFLECVQDMDHENMFWYRQDPGLGLRLIYFSYDVKMKEKGDIPEGYSVSREKKERFSLILESASTNQTSMYLCASSPTGTRKKRISYEQYFGPGTRLTVT.